The T cell receptor (beta chain) described here comes from a study of T cells in Graves' hyperthyroidism and ophthalmopathy (dated by TCRdb to about 2019). With regard to the full study: Peripheral blood samples were taken at initial diagnosis, before any treatment was given. To identify distinguishing TCR V-J signatures, a discovery cohort of about 100 patients was used, comprising some 45 with Graves' ophthalmopathy and around 57 with stable Graves' hyperthyroidism. Prospective prediction of ophthalmopathy was tested in an independent validation cohort consisting of 18 hyperthyroidism patients and over 15 patients who later progressed to ophthalmopathy. The roughly 91 discovery patients were randomly split 7:3 into training and test sets. Thyroid tissue and blood T-cell repertoires from more than 5 Graves' hyperthyroidism patients were also compared in the study. After sampling, hyperthyroidism patients received methimazole starting at 30 mg daily, and ophthalmopathy patients received high-dose intravenous methylprednisolone. The paper describes TCR Vbeta CDR3 sequencing of 135 peripheral blood samples, made up of roughly 45 ophthalmopathy patients, approximately 76 hyperthyroidism patients and roughly 17 progressor patients. Summary of the overall study and its limitations: Most expanded thyroid clonotypes (frequency above 0.001) were also detected in blood, a finding suggesting that blood repertoires may reflect thyroid immune responses. Sample size was not statistically predetermined, and blinding of investigators to group allocation was not performed. A model built on a 13 V-J signature distinguished ophthalmopathy from stable hyperthyroidism, reaching roughly 88% sensitivity and about 81% specificity in cross-validation and 80%/75% in testing. In validation, the model predicted progression to ophthalmopathy with about 71% sensitivity and less than 75% specificity, a median of roughly seven months before onset.

The TCR beta CDR3 regions were amplified from the RNA transcripts. A first-round RT-PCR of the TCR CDR3 used the HTBI primer set with the Qiagen OneStep RT-PCR kit. The libraries were constructed in a second round of multiplex PCR and then size-selected and purified. Paired-end sequencing of the libraries was performed with 100 bp reads on an Illumina HiSeq2000. Per the original workflow: Raw data were processed with SOAPnuke, discarding reads with adapters, uncalled bases, mean Phred below 15, or no exact constant-primer or identifier match. High-quality paired reads were merged with COPE v1.2.5, and unique nucleotide sequences were defined as clonotypes. Clonotypes were aligned to IMGT TRBV, TRBD and TRBJ reference segments using MiTCR v1.1. Only V-J combinations with frequency above 0.0001, covering 99% to 99.2% of repertoires, were analysed. The TCS score was defined as the ratio of F50 (clonal expansion) to E x V (chaos), calculated using BLOSUM62-based TCRdist between CDR3 peptides within each V-J. Welch's t-statistics and random forest reduced several hundred V-J features to 13, which were used in a naive Bayes classifier (R e1071). Using fastp at Q25 and MiXCR, TCRdb reprocessed the public reads and kept productive beta chains. Rows merge per CDR3 protein into single entries with the most common DNA and genes. TCRdb's processing, not the authors', yielded these V and J calls. Here the sample has around 440,000 distinct CDR3 sequences; about a sixth occur a single time. Approximately 7.5% of the sample is held by the ten biggest clonotypes.

Stable Graves' hyperthyroidism was defined as no progression to ophthalmopathy during 18 months of follow-up. Hyperthyroidism patients were aged 18 to 65 years and newly diagnosed, with disease duration of less than 2 months. Patients with uncontrolled infections, other autoimmune diseases, pregnancy or lactation were excluded. Clinical symptoms, serum thyroxine and TRAb, thyroid ultrasound, and orbital computed tomography formed the basis for the diagnoses. PBMCs were isolated from more than 8 ml of fresh peripheral blood by Ficoll-Paque density gradient centrifugation. Trizol reagent was used to extract total RNA, and RNA quality was then checked on an Agilent 2100 Bioanalyzer. This clonotype has a count of ten or more. Its cognate antigen has yet to be identified. No base qualities exist here, and no much larger clone lies one base off it. From cysteine to phenylalanine, the CDR3 is 16 amino acids long. Just CDR3 DNA is preserved here, 48 bases in frame from base 1. The germline V gene sets CDR1 to KGHDR and CDR2 to SFDVKD. V loses 6 bases, J loses 2 bases, and the germline ends lie 16 bases apart.

The chain uses TRBV24-1 and TRBJ2-1, with the D call perhaps TRBD1 or TRBD2, each one matching 5 bases. The sequence was collected from a woman under 30 with Graves' hyperthyroidism. The source material was blood. The CDR3 corresponds to CATSSRFGAAYNEQFF. Here is the DNA: TGTGCCACCAGTTCCCGTTTCGGGGCCGCCTACAATGAGCAGTTCTTC.